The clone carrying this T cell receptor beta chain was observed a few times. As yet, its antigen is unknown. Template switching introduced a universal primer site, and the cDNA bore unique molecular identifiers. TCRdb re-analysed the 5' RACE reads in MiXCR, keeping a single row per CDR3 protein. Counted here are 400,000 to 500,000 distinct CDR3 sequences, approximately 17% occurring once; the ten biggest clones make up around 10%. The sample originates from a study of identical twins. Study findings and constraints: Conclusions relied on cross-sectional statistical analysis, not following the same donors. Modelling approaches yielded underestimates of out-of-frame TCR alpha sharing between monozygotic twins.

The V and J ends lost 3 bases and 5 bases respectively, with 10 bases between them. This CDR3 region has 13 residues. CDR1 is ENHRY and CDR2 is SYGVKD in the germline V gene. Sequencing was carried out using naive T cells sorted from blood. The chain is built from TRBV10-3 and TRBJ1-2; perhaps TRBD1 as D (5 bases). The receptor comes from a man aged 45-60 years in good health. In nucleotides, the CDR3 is TGTGCCATCAGTGATGGGCAGGGTTATGGCTACACCTTC. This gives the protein CAISDGQGYGYTF.